Listed below are T cell receptor beta chains from one sample, sequenced in a study of T cells after yellow fever vaccination. MiXCR, applied by TCRdb to the 5' RACE reads, yields one record per CDR3 protein. The table has 620,000 or so distinct CDR3 sequences, roughly an eighth seen once; the top ten hold around 14%. The starting material was PBMCs, obtained on the day of the yellow fever booster vaccination. Receptors originate from a man under 40 who received the YFV17D yellow fever vaccine. CDR3s include the opening cysteine and the closing phenylalanine or tryptophan. A D gene is named only where the DNA matches it firmly. Rows may omit the clone size; those that give it use once, few, many or a size class.

few	TRBV10-2	TRBD1	TRBJ2-7	TGCGCCAGCAGTGAGCCAGACAGGGGTAGGGACGAGCAGTACTTC	CASSEPDRGRDEQYF
.	TRBV7-6	.	TRBJ1-1	TGTGCCAGCAGCTTAGCTCCCGGGGGTGTAGAGGGTGAAGCTTTCTTT	CASSLAPGGVEGEAFF
few	TRBV7-2	.	TRBJ2-4	TGTGCCAGCAGCTGGGAGTTCGAAAACATTCAGTACTTC	CASSWEFENIQYF
.	TRBV11-3	.	TRBJ2-3	TGTGCCAGCAGCCCCCGAGGGGGGATCACAGATACGCAGTATTTT	CASSPRGGITDTQYF
.	TRBV7-9	TRBD1	TRBJ1-4	TGTGCCAGCAGACCTACGACAGGGACGGGCGAAAAACTGTTTTTT	CASRPTTGTGEKLFF
few	TRBV20-1	.	TRBJ2-3	TGCAGTGTTCACCCGGGAGTCCCAGATACGCAGTATTTT	CSVHPGVPDTQYF
.	TRBV15	.	TRBJ1-1	TGTGCCACCAGCAGAGGGGGCGGGTTAAGCGCTGAAGCTTTCTTT	CATSRGGGLSAEAFF
.	TRBV3-1	TRBD2	TRBJ2-7	TGTGCCAGCAGCCAATCCGGACTAGCGGAGGGGGGCCCCGAGCAGTACTTC	CASSQSGLAEGGPEQYF
once	TRBV10-3	.	TRBJ2-3	TGTGTCATCAGTTACCAGGGTGGCACAGATACGCAGTATTTT	CVISYQGGTDTQYF
.	TRBV5-1	.	TRBJ1-2	TGCGCCAGCAGCTTGGATTTGGGCGGCGGCTGGGGCTACACCTTC	CASSLDLGGGWGYTF
.	TRBV25-1	.	TRBJ2-2	TGTGCCAGCAGTCCCTACTCGGGGGTTTCCGGGGAGCTGTTTTTT	CASSPYSGVSGELFF
few	TRBV6-5	.	TRBJ2-1	TGTGCCAGCAGTTACGGGGCACGGGGCAGGGATAATGAGCAGTTCTTC	CASSYGARGRDNEQFF
.	TRBV19	TRBD1	TRBJ2-3	TGTGCCACCACGGACAGGGGATGGGCAACAGATACGCAGTATTTT	CATTDRGWATDTQYF
.	TRBV10-3	.	TRBJ2-1	TGTGCCATCAGTGAGTGGGCGGGACGGGATCGTAATGAGCAGTTCTTC	CAISEWAGRDRNEQFF
many	TRBV7-9	.	TRBJ1-1	TGTGCCAGCAGCTTAGGGTCAATGAACACTGAAGCTTTCTTT	CASSLGSMNTEAFF
few	TRBV7-2	TRBD2	TRBJ2-7	TGTGCCAGCAGCAAGGGGACTAGCGGGAGTTACGAGCAGTACTTC	CASSKGTSGSYEQYF
few	TRBV5-4	.	TRBJ2-7	TGTGCCAGCAGCTTGCAGGGGCGGACTTACGAGCAGTACTTC	CASSLQGRTYEQYF
.	TRBV20-1	.	TRBJ2-7	TGCAGTGCTAGACCTTCGGGGCAACAAGGGATGGCCTACGAGCAGTACTTC	CSARPSGQQGMAYEQYF
few	TRBV28	.	TRBJ2-5	TGTGCCAGCAGGGGCCCAGCATCGCGGACCCAGTACTTC	CASRGPASRTQYF
few	TRBV9	.	TRBJ2-5	TGTGCCAGCAGCGCCGGGGGACAAGAGTGGGAGACCCAGTACTTC	CASSAGGQEWETQYF
few	TRBV9	.	TRBJ1-4	TGTGCCAGCAGCGTAGCCTCCGCCCGGGGGTTCGCAACTAATGAAAAACTGTTTTTT	CASSVASARGFATNEKLFF
few	TRBV27	TRBD1	TRBJ2-7	TGTGCTACCGGGACAGGTTGGGAGCAGTACTTC	CATGTGWEQYF
.	TRBV20-1	TRBD2	TRBJ2-1	TGCAGTGCTAGCTCCCCCACCGGGACTAGCTCCAATGAGCAGTTCTTC	CSASSPTGTSSNEQFF
few	TRBV15	TRBD2	TRBJ2-7	TGTGCCACTAGCTCAGCGGGAGACCCGGATTACGAGCAGTACTTC	CATSSAGDPDYEQYF
.	TRBV7-6	.	TRBJ1-1	TGTGCCAGCAGCTTAGGGACCCGGAGGGGACTATACACTGAAGCTTTCTTT	CASSLGTRRGLYTEAFF
.	TRBV20-1	TRBD2	TRBJ2-7	TGCAGTGCCAAGGGACTAGCGGGAGGCGAGCAGTACTTC	CSAKGLAGGEQYF
few	TRBV29-1	.	TRBJ2-3	TGCAGCGTTGGGGTTCCAGATACGCAGTATTTT	CSVGVPDTQYF
.	TRBV7-2	.	TRBJ2-7	TGTGCCAGCAGCCCCTGGGGACCCGAGCAGTACTTC	CASSPWGPEQYF
many	TRBV7-9	TRBD1	TRBJ2-4	TGTGCCAGCAGCTTAGCGGGACAGGGCAACATTCAGTACTTC	CASSLAGQGNIQYF
.	TRBV7-2	.	TRBJ2-7	TGTGCCAGCAGCTTCCAGGGCTCCAGTAACGAGCAGTACTTC	CASSFQGSSNEQYF
.	TRBV6-2/TRBV6-3	.	TRBJ2-7	TGTGCCACCACGGGCGGGGTTTACGAGCAGTACTTC	CATTGGVYEQYF
.	TRBV29-1	TRBD2	TRBJ2-3	TGCAGCGTCCTCTGGCCGGAGCGGGGTCGCACAGATACGCAGTATTTT	CSVLWPERGRTDTQYF
.	TRBV7-2	.	TRBJ2-7	TGTGCCAGCAGCTTAGTAGGCCTCAGGAGCTCCTACGAGCAGTACTTC	CASSLVGLRSSYEQYF
few	TRBV4-3	TRBD2	TRBJ2-1	TGCGCCAGCAGCCGGGTCAGCGGGAGCCCCGGGAATGAGCAGTTCTTC	CASSRVSGSPGNEQFF
.	TRBV7-9	TRBD2	TRBJ2-1	TGTGCCAGCAGCTTGCCAGCGGGAGAGTACAATGAGCAGTTCTTC	CASSLPAGEYNEQFF
.	TRBV19	.	TRBJ2-1	TGTGCCAGTAGTATTGGGACGGCCCATGAGCAGTTCTTC	CASSIGTAHEQFF
few	TRBV20-1	TRBD1	TRBJ1-1	TGCAGTGCTAGGGGGACAGAGAACACTGAAGCTTTCTTT	CSARGTENTEAFF
.	TRBV10-3	TRBD1	TRBJ1-2	TGTGCCATCAGTGAATACGACAGGGGTTATTTTAGCTACACCTTC	CAISEYDRGYFSYTF
few	TRBV19	.	TRBJ2-7	TGTGCCAGTAATCTCATGGGGAGGGACAGCTCCTCCTACGAGCAGTACTTC	CASNLMGRDSSSYEQYF
many	TRBV20-1	.	TRBJ2-5	TGCAGTGCTAGCTCTTGGACGAAAATGGGGGAGACCCAGTACTTC	CSASSWTKMGETQYF
.	TRBV25-1	.	TRBJ2-5	TGTGCCAGCGGGGATGCTGGAAGGGGATTCGTAGAGACCCAGTACTTC	CASGDAGRGFVETQYF
many	TRBV12-3/TRBV12-4	TRBD2	TRBJ2-5	TGTGCCAGCAGACACGGACTAGCGGGAGTGGAGACCCAGTACTTC	CASRHGLAGVETQYF
.	TRBV4-2	TRBD1	TRBJ2-3	TGTGCCATATCCCCTGGCCCAGGGGGTTTTTGGGTTCGCACAGATACGCAGTATTTT	CAISPGPGGFWVRTDTQYF
many	TRBV24-1	.	TRBJ2-3	TGTGCCACCAGTGATTACGTTCGGGAACGAGGTACGCAGTATTTT	CATSDYVRERGTQYF
few	TRBV4-2	TRBD1	TRBJ2-1	TGTGCCAGCAGCCCAGGACAGGGGTTGAATGAGCAGTTCTTC	CASSPGQGLNEQFF
.	TRBV28	.	TRBJ2-1	TGTGCCAGCAGTCCACCGGTAGTTCCTCGGGGAGGTGAGCAGTTCTTC	CASSPPVVPRGGEQFF
few	TRBV18	.	TRBJ2-5	TGTGCCAGCTCCCGGGGACAAATGGAGACCCAGTACTTC	CASSRGQMETQYF
.	TRBV9	TRBD2	TRBJ2-1	TGTGCCAGCAGCCCAGGGCTAGCGGGAGGTGCCTACAATGAGCAGTTCTTC	CASSPGLAGGAYNEQFF
.	TRBV25-1	.	TRBJ1-1	TGTGCCAGCAGTGTCGGGACAATGAACACTGAAGCTTTCTTT	CASSVGTMNTEAFF
many	TRBV7-9	.	TRBJ2-5	TGTGCCAGCAGCTTACCTCCCTCCGGCTCACCGCCAGAGACCCAGTACTTC	CASSLPPSGSPPETQYF
.	TRBV7-2	TRBD1	TRBJ1-6	TGTGCCAGCAGCGGACAGGGAGGTTCACCCCTCCACTTT	CASSGQGGSPLHF
.	TRBV7-9	.	TRBJ2-1	TGTGCCAGCAGCCAAGGCTCGGGACTCTCCTACAATGAGCAGTTCTTC	CASSQGSGLSYNEQFF
.	TRBV10-3	.	TRBJ2-3	TGTGCCATCAGTGATGGGGGGCGCACAGATACGCAGTATTTT	CAISDGGRTDTQYF
few	TRBV10-3	.	TRBJ2-2	TGTGCCATCAGTAAACTGGGGGAAGGGGAGCTGTTTTTT	CAISKLGEGELFF
many	TRBV28	.	TRBJ2-7	TGTGCCAGCAGTTTAGTGGAGGGACCGAGGAAGCAGTACTTC	CASSLVEGPRKQYF
few	TRBV12-3/TRBV12-4	.	TRBJ1-5	TGTGCCAGCAGTTTAAACCGGGGGGGATCCCTCGGGCCCCAGCATTTT	CASSLNRGGSLGPQHF
.	TRBV6-5	.	TRBJ2-5	TGTGCCAGCAGTTACTCGTCAGGGGCAGAGACCCAGTACTTC	CASSYSSGAETQYF
few	TRBV5-1	.	TRBJ2-3	TGCGCCAGCCGGGGAGGTGGGTCGACAGATACGCAGTATTTT	CASRGGGSTDTQYF
few	TRBV1	.	TRBJ2-7	TGCACCAGCAGCCAAGAAGGTAGGGCCCACTACGAGCAGTACTTC	CTSSQEGRAHYEQYF
few	TRBV7-2	.	TRBJ1-6	TGTGCCAGCAGCTTTAAGAGTGGAAATTCACCCCTCCACTTT	CASSFKSGNSPLHF